These 30 T cell receptor beta chains share one sample of origin, sequenced in a study of blood T cell repertoires in COVID-19. Some clones are missing from TCRdb's copy, which holds only in-frame ones; the method was immunoSEQ multiplex PCR. The repertoire consists of about 250,000 clones, with more than 70% occurring once and the leading ten covering 2% to 2.5%. What was sequenced was peripheral blood. Every receptor here comes from a woman in her thirties or forties who had recovered from COVID-19.

This rearrangement joins TRBV18 to TRBJ2-7; possible D gene TRBD2, 5 bases. Germline assignment: CDR1 KGHSH and CDR2 LQKENI. The CDR3 totals 14 residues. V lost 4 bases and J 2 bases, leaving 12 bases between the germline ends. The CDR3, as DNA: TGTGCCAGCTCACGAGAGGGCAGGACCTACGAGCAGTACTTC. Protein: CASSREGRTYEQYF.

V usage is TRBV3-1 (or the pseudogene TRBV3-2) and J usage is TRBJ2-7; D possibly corresponds to TRBD1 (5 bases). CDR1 and CDR2 (germline): LGHDT, YNNKEL (reference sequence). The V end lost 1 base, the J end lost 0 bases, and 13 bases lay between the germline ends. The CDR3 extends over 16 amino acids. CDR3 protein: CASSQVRGTRSYEQYF. As DNA, the CDR3 is TGTGCCAGCAGCCAAGTTAGGGGCACCCGCTCCTACGAGCAGTACTTC.

The chain employs TRBV27 and TRBJ1-5; 7 bases match TRBD1. The CDR3 loop spans 14 amino acids. The ends lost 6 bases at V and 4 bases at J; junction bases unmatched: 6. Germline values: CDR1 MNHEY, CDR2 SMNVEV (reference sequence). The CDR3 spells CASRPTGWNQPQHF. Written as DNA, the CDR3 is TGTGCCAGCAGGCCGACAGGGTGGAATCAGCCCCAGCATTTT.

V and J are TRBV6-5 and TRBJ1-1, with 9 bases identical to TRBD1. With V trimmed by 3 bases and J by 1 base, 6 bases remained unmatched. The CDR3 is made up of 16 amino acids. Germline CDR1 MNHEY, CDR2 SVGAGI. The DNA of the CDR3 is TGTGCCAGCAGTTATACAGGGGGCTGGACGAACACTGAAGCTTTCTTT. Its translation is CASSYTGGWTNTEAFF.

The genes are TRBV7-8 and TRBJ2-1; TRBD2 matches 9 bases. The CDR3 extends over 15 amino acids. Germline V CDR1 and CDR2: SGHVS, FQNEAQ. V trimming: 5 bases; J trimming: 7 bases; junction bases outside the gene matches: 9. The CDR3, as DNA: TGTGCCAGCAGCATGCGGGAGGGGTGGGCGAATGAGCAGTTCTTC. Its translation is CASSMREGWANEQFF.

The genes are TRBV25-1 and TRBJ1-2, with 11 bases aligning to TRBD1. The V segment lost 4 bases and the J segment 6 bases; nucleotides outside the gene matches: 13. The germline CDR1 and CDR2 sequences are MGHDK and SYGVNS. The length of the CDR3 is 17 residues. The CDR3 spells CASSAWDRGGGLDGYTF. In nucleotides, the CDR3 is TGTGCCAGCAGTGCCTGGGACAGGGGGGGAGGGTTAGATGGCTACACCTTC.

Worth noting for this clone: A read error may produce the germline difference seen at one junction end. The rearrangement uses TRBV7-3 and TRBJ2-7; 7 nucleotides align to TRBD2. Germline lookup yields CDR1 SGHTA and CDR2 FQGTGA. This CDR3 comprises 10 residues. As DNA, the CDR3 is TGTGCCAGCAGCAAAGCGGGGTTGAACTTC. Amino acid sequence: CASSKAGLNF.

The rearrangement links TRBV1 to TRBJ2-1; no check of the table's D call, TRBD1, against the DNA was made. TRBV1 is shown as a pseudogene. This CDR3 spans 14 amino acids. CDR3 sequence: CTSSQDTIENEQFF. The CDR3 DNA reads as TGCACCAGCAGCCAGGACACTATCGAGAATGAGCAGTTCTTC.

V and J are TRBV19 and TRBJ1-4; D gene ambiguous. The CDR3 consists of 19 residues. V was cut by 3 bases and J by 0 bases, with 20 bases left in between. Germline CDR1 and CDR2: LNHDA and SQIVND (reference sequence). CDR3 sequence (DNA): TGTGCCAGTAGTATCAAAAAAGCCTCCTTTGTCGCAACTAATGAAAAACTGTTTTTT. Translated, it gives CASSIKKASFVATNEKLFF.

J is TRBJ1-6 and V is TRBV19; TRBD1 aligns across 7 bases. V dropped 5 bases and J dropped 9; count of bases not matched to a gene: 10. Looked up from germline, CDR1 is LNHDA and CDR2 is SQIVND (reference sequence). The CDR3 is made up of 15 amino acids. The CDR3 sequence: CASSSNTGVGSPLHF. CDR3 DNA sequence: TGTGCCAGTAGTTCCAATACAGGGGTGGGTTCACCCCTCCACTTT. The entire variable domain, with the rest obtained from reference TRBV19 and TRBJ1-6, is as follows: DGGITQSPKYLFRKEGQNVTLSCEQNLNHDAMYWYRQDPGQGLRLIYYSQIVNDFQKGDIAEGYSVSREKKESFPLTVTSAQKNPTAFYLCASSSNTGVGSPLHFGNGTRLTVT.

This chain joins TRBV28 and TRBJ2-7; 8 nucleotides match TRBD2. The junction had 7 bases not matched to a gene; V was cut back by 3 bases and J by 3 bases. CDR3 length: 15 residues. The germline V gene encodes CDR1 MDHEN and CDR2 SYDVKM. The CDR3 sequence is CASSFRGGNDYEQYF. The CDR3 region has the DNA TGTGCCAGCAGTTTTCGGGGGGGGAATGACTACGAGCAGTACTTC.

The chain uses TRBV29-1 and TRBJ1-2; D possibly corresponds to TRBD1 (5 bases). This CDR3 has 13 residues. In germline, CDR1 is SQVTM, CDR2 ANQGSEA. V was trimmed by 5 bases and J by 0 bases, leaving 10 bases between them. The CDR3 sequence: CSVRRGSNYGYTF. For the CDR3, the DNA is TGCAGCGTTAGGAGGGGATCTAACTATGGCTACACCTTC.

CDR3 coding DNA: TGTGCCAGCAGTGGGGGGCGGGACAGGGGTTTATTTTCCTACGAGCAGTACTTC. It is translated as CASSGGRDRGLFSYEQYF. V gene TRBV6-1 combines with J gene TRBJ2-7; 10 bases line up with TRBD1. Germline assignment: CDR1 MNHNS and CDR2 SASEGT. The CDR3 sequence is 18 residues long. Germline trimming cut 4 bases from V and 1 base from J; bases unmatched to any gene: 13.

V is TRBV5-4 and J is TRBJ2-1; perhaps TRBD1 as D (6 bases). Per germline, CDR1 SGHNT and CDR2 YYREEE (reference sequence). The V end was cut by 2 bases, the J end by 12 bases, with 12 bases between. The CDR3 contains 12 residues. The CDR3 nucleotides read TGTGCCAGCAGCTTAGGGGGACCGGGGCAGTTCTTC. Its translation: CASSLGGPGQFF.

The gene calls are TRBV4-3 and TRBJ2-4, with D tentatively TRBD2 (7 bases). This CDR3 spans 14 amino acids. CDR1 is LGHNA, CDR2 YSLEER, per germline. The V and J ends lost 4 bases and 9 bases respectively, with 16 bases between them. The CDR3: CASSPEGGSSIQYF. The DNA of the CDR3 is TGCGCCAGCAGCCCGGAGGGGGGGTCGAGCATTCAGTACTTC.

J is TRBJ2-7 and V is TRBV12-3 or TRBV12-4; D possibly corresponds to TRBD1 (5 bases). The CDR3 is 13 residues long. Deletions cut 6 bases from V and 1 base from J, with 10 bases between. The chain's CDR3 is CASRQTESYEQYF. CDR3 DNA: TGTGCCAGCAGGCAGACAGAGTCCTACGAGCAGTACTTC.

J is TRBJ2-5 and V is TRBV28, with D possibly TRBD2 on 5 matching bases. The V gene's germline CDR1 is MDHEN and CDR2 SYDVKM. This CDR3 has 15 residues. The ends were cut back, 5 bases at V and 1 base at J, with 14 bases in the middle. CDR3 residues: CASSPAEAGQETQYF. The CDR3 coding sequence is TGTGCCAGCAGTCCCGCGGAGGCGGGCCAAGAGACCCAGTACTTC.

The CDR3 coding sequence is TGTGCCAGCAGCTGGGAGACAGGGGGAAGGAACATTCAGTACTTC. As protein: CASSWETGGRNIQYF. This chain links TRBV5-4 with TRBJ2-4; 9 nucleotides align to TRBD1. J lost 7 bases, V lost 3 bases, and 8 bases had no gene match. Germline V gene data show CDR1 as SGHNT and CDR2 as YYREEE (reference sequence). CDR3 length equals 15 residues.

CDR3 region: CATSRRQRDEQYF. The DNA for the CDR3 is TGTGCCACCAGCAGGCGACAGCGGGACGAGCAGTACTTC. The V gene is TRBV15, the J gene TRBJ2-7; D is possibly TRBD2 (6 bases). The CDR3 length is 13 residues. The germline V gene has CDR1 LNHNV and CDR2 YYDKDF (reference sequence). Trimming cost V 3 bases and J 5 bases, with 11 bases left between them.

The gene calls are TRBV9 and TRBJ2-1; D unclear. Per germline, CDR1 SGDLS and CDR2 YYNGEE. The V gene lost 0 bases and the J gene lost 0 bases, with 7 bases spanning the gap. This CDR3 comprises 15 residues. CDR3 loop: CASSVDSHSYNEQFF. Written as DNA, the CDR3 is TGTGCCAGCAGCGTAGATTCACACTCCTACAATGAGCAGTTCTTC.

This clone was observed once. The rearrangement uses TRBV10-3 and TRBJ2-3, with a weak D call TRBD1 (5 bases). Trimming took 4 bases from V and 5 from J, leaving 10 bases between them. Germline V gives CDR1 ENHRY, CDR2 SYGVKD. There are 13 residues in the CDR3. The CDR3 nucleotides are TGTGCCATCAGTGGTCAGGGTGGAGATACGCAGTATTTT. Residues: CAISGQGGDTQYF.

The gene calls are TRBV28 and TRBJ2-7, with a tentative D call TRBD1 (6 bases). The CDR3 sequence is 14 residues long. The germline V gene has CDR1 MDHEN and CDR2 SYDVKM. Trimming stripped 6 bases from V and 1 base from J, with 13 bases between. CDR3 coding DNA: TGTGCCAGCAGCGAGCCGGACAGATCCTACGAGCAGTACTTC. It specifies CASSEPDRSYEQYF.

The V call is TRBV10-3, the J call TRBJ1-1; 7 bases line up with TRBD1. The junction had 10 bases not matched to a gene; V was cut back by 9 bases and J by 0 bases. The CDR3 sequence is 15 residues long. Germline V CDR1 and CDR2: ENHRY, SYGVKD. CDR3 nucleotide sequence: TGTGCCATGAGAAAGACGGGACAGCTGAACACTGAAGCTTTCTTT. Its translation is CAMRKTGQLNTEAFF.

The chain is built from TRBV2 and TRBJ2-3, with 8 bases matching TRBD2. The trim removed 6 bases at V and 6 bases at J, leaving 8 bases unmatched. Germline V gives CDR1 SNHLY, CDR2 FYNNEI. The CDR3 length is 14 residues. CDR3 sequence (DNA): TGTGCCAGCAGAGGGACTAGGGGCCCGGATACGCAGTATTTT. Amino acid sequence: CASRGTRGPDTQYF.

The chain joins TRBV15 to TRBJ2-5, with 11 bases matching TRBD1. The germline CDR1 and CDR2 sequences are LNHNV and YYDKDF (reference sequence). The length of the CDR3 is 15 residues. Trimming took 1 base from V and 5 from J; bases not matched to a gene: 3. The CDR3: CATSRVGTGGETQYF. CDR3 nucleotide sequence: TGTGCCACCAGCAGAGTAGGGACAGGGGGGGAGACCCAGTACTTC.

The chain couples TRBV3-1 (or the pseudogene TRBV3-2) to TRBJ2-7, with TRBD2 matching over 11 bases. Trimming took 4 bases from V and 1 from J; bases not matched to a gene: 9. Looked up from germline, CDR1 is LGHDT and CDR2 is YNNKEL (reference sequence). The CDR3 loop spans 17 amino acids. CDR3 in DNA: TGTGCCAGCAGCCCTTACTATGGGACTAGCGGTTCCTACGAGCAGTACTTC. As protein: CASSPYYGTSGSYEQYF.

The chain carries TRBV3-1 (or the pseudogene TRBV3-2) and TRBJ2-1; 15 bases match TRBD2. Germline CDR1 LGHDT, CDR2 YNNKEL (reference sequence). V trimming: 4 bases; J trimming: 9 bases; junction bases outside the gene matches: 4. The CDR3 runs to 15 residues. As DNA, the CDR3 is TGTGCCAGCAGCCTCGGACTAGCGGGGGGGAGTGAGCAGTTCTTC. This translates into CASSLGLAGGSEQFF.

The gene calls are TRBV18 and TRBJ2-3, with TRBD2 matching 14 bases. CDR1 and CDR2 from the germline V gene are KGHSH and LQKENI. The CDR3 is made up of 18 amino acids. V dropped 6 bases and J dropped 1; count of bases not matched to a gene: 9. Here the CDR3 reads CASSPGTSGSFGTDTQYF. The CDR3 nucleotides are TGTGCCAGCTCCCCCGGGACTAGCGGGAGTTTTGGCACAGATACGCAGTATTTT.

V is TRBV21-1 and J is TRBJ2-7; the table names TRBD2, a call not compared with the DNA. TRBV21-1 is noted as a pseudogene. The CDR3 covers 16 residues. The CDR3 is CASSKSETGLAVEQYF. The CDR3, as DNA: TGTGCCAGCAGCAAATCAGAGACGGGACTAGCGGTCGAGCAGTACTTC.

The rearrangement links TRBV10-2 to TRBJ2-2; D gene uncertain. The CDR3 totals 12 residues. V gave up 9 bases and J gave up 3 bases, with 8 bases separating them. Germline CDR1 reads WSHSY; CDR2 reads SAAADI. This CDR3 is CARRGDTGELFF. In DNA form, the CDR3 reads TGCGCCAGACGCGGAGACACCGGGGAGCTGTTTTTT.